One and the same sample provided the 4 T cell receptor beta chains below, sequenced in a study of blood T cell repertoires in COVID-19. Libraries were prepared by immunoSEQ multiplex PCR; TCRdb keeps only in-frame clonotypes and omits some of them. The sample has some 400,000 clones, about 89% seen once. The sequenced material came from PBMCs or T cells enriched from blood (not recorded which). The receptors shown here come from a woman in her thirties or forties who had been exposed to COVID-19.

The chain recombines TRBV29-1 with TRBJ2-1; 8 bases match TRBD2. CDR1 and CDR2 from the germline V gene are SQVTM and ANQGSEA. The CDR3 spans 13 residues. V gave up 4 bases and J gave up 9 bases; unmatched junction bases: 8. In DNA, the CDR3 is TGCAGCGTTGTTAGTCTAGCGGGTTTTGAGCAGTTCTTC. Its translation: CSVVSLAGFEQFF.

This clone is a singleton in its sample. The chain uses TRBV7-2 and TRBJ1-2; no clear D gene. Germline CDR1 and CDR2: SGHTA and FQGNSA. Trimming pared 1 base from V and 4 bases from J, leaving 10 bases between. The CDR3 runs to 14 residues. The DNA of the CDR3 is TGTGCCAGCAGCTTAGAATCAGAAAGCTATGGCTACACCTTC. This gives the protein CASSLESESYGYTF. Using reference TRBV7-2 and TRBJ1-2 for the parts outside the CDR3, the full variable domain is GAGVSQSPSNKVTEKGKDVELRCDPISGHTALYWYRQSLGQGLEFLIYFQGNSAPDKSGLPSDRFSAERTGGSVSTLTIQRTQQEDSAVYLCASSLESESYGYTFGSGTRLTVV.

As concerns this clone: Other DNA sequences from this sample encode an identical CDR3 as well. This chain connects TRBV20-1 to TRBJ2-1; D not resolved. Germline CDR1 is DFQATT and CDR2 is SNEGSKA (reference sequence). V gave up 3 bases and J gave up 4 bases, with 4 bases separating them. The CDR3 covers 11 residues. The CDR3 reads CSASLYNEQFF. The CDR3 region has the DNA TGCAGTGCTAGCCTTTACAATGAGCAGTTCTTC.

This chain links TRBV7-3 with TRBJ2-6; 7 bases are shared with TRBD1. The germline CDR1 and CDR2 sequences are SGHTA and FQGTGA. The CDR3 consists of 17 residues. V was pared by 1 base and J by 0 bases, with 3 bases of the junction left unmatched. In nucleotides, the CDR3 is TGTGCCAGCAGCTTAAGGGCAGGGGGCTCTGGGGCCAACGTCCTGACTTTC. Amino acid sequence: CASSLRAGGSGANVLTF.